The 27 T cell receptor beta chains below were found in one sample sequenced in a study of blood T cell repertoires in COVID-19 (dated by TCRdb to 2018 to 2021). Library method: the immunoSEQ multiplex PCR assay. TCRdb stores this immuneACCESS table with in-frame sequences only. Part of the clones is absent; in the studies checked, under half of the shortfall reflects unresolved V genes, and no reason is known for the rest. The sample contains about 120,000 clones, about four fifths of them found a single time. The top ten clonotypes cover 16% of the sample. The specimen was peripheral blood. The receptors were sampled from a man in his 60s with active or convalescent COVID-19.

The chain couples TRBV7-9 to TRBJ2-5; 8 bases line up with TRBD1. The CDR3 contains 14 residues. With V trimmed by 5 bases and J by 7 bases, 9 bases remained unmatched. Germline V CDR1 and CDR2: SEHNR, FQNEAQ (reference sequence). CDR3 sequence (DNA): TGTGCCAGCAGCCCAGGGGGCGGGCTGGGGACCCAGTACTTC. This codes for CASSPGGGLGTQYF.

The V gene is TRBV10-2, the J gene TRBJ2-2, with 8 bases matching TRBD1. The CDR3 totals 14 residues. The germline CDR1 and CDR2 sequences are WSHSY and SAAADI. With V trimmed by 2 bases and J by 5 bases, 1 base remained unmatched. CDR3 loop: CASSETGGTGELFF. CDR3 bases: TGCGCCAGCAGTGAGACAGGGGGGACCGGGGAGCTGTTTTTT.

The V call is TRBV12-2, the J call TRBJ2-1; the D segment call TRBD2 is taken from the table without a DNA check. TRBV12-2 is classified as a pseudogene. CDR3 length: 15 amino acids. The CDR3 protein is CASRLRGRAISEQFF. The CDR3 coding sequence is TGTGCAAGTCGCTTAAGGGGGAGGGCGATAAGTGAGCAGTTCTTC.

The J gene is TRBJ2-3, the V gene TRBV27, with D possibly being TRBD1 (5 bases). The CDR3 is 15 amino acids. Germline V CDR1 and CDR2: MNHEY, SMNVEV (reference sequence). V shed 3 bases and J shed 6 bases, with 16 bases lying between them. CDR3 protein: CASSFRGSPGDTQYF. CDR3 coding DNA: TGTGCCAGCAGTTTTAGGGGCAGTCCTGGGGATACGCAGTATTTT.

The V call is TRBV14, the J call TRBJ2-5, with 15 bases matching TRBD2. From germline, CDR1 is SGHDN and CDR2 FVKESK. With V trimmed by 4 bases and J by 5 bases, 11 bases remained unmatched. The CDR3 is 18 residues long. This chain's CDR3 is CASSPGLAGGPVRETQYF. The CDR3 region has the DNA TGTGCCAGCAGCCCTGGACTAGCGGGAGGGCCGGTAAGGGAGACCCAGTACTTC.

The V and J genes are TRBV5-1 and TRBJ1-1; tentative D call: TRBD1 (6 bases). The germline V gene has CDR1 SGHRS and CDR2 YFSETQ. Trimming shortened V by 4 bases and J by 1 base, and 11 bases separated the two germline ends. This CDR3 comprises 14 residues. CDR3 in DNA: TGCGCCAGCAGCATCCTGACAGGGAACACTGAAGCTTTCTTT. Its translation is CASSILTGNTEAFF. The full variable domain, with the rest looked up from reference TRBV5-1 and TRBJ1-1, is KAGVTQTPRYLIKTRGQQVTLSCSPISGHRSVSWYQQTPGQGLQFLFEYFSETQRNKGNFPGRFSGRQFSNSRSEMNVSTLELGDSALYLCASSILTGNTEAFFGQGTRLTVV.

J is TRBJ2-7 and V is TRBV24-1, with 7 bases aligning to TRBD1. Trimming at V came to 9 bases and at J to 3 bases, leaving 10 bases not matched to a gene. The CDR3 sequence is 14 residues long. The germline V gene has CDR1 KGHDR and CDR2 SFDVKD. CDR3 nucleotides: TGTGCCACCGCTCACCGGGACAGATTCTACGAGCAGTACTTC. Translation gives CATAHRDRFYEQYF.

This clone showed up just a few times. The CDR3 region is CASSLRTGRDTEAFF. Written as DNA, the CDR3 is TGTGCCAGCAGCCTCAGGACAGGGAGGGACACTGAAGCTTTCTTT. The rearrangement joins TRBV6-2 or TRBV6-3 to TRBJ1-1; TRBD1 matches 8 bases. V was clipped by 6 bases and J by 3 bases; unmatched bases: 9. The CDR3 totals 15 residues. Germline V gene lookup returns CDR1 MNHEY and CDR2 SVGEGT.

The chain carries TRBV6-2 or TRBV6-3 and TRBJ2-7; D might be TRBD2 (6 bases). V lost 6 bases and J lost 2, with 17 bases in between. CDR1 is MNHEY and CDR2 is SVGEGT in the germline V gene. This CDR3 contains 15 residues. In DNA, the CDR3 is TGTGCCAGCAGCGGCGGGACTCCGAGAACCTACGAGCAGTACTTC. Amino acids: CASSGGTPRTYEQYF.

The gene calls are TRBV21-1 and TRBJ2-7; the D call TRBD1 from the table was never checked on the DNA. TRBV21-1 is termed a pseudogene. The CDR3 has 16 residues. The CDR3 DNA reads TGTGCCAGCAGCCCCCGAGTTTGTGTCAGGGTCCACGAGCAGTACTTC. It codes for CASSPRVCVRVHEQYF.

V and J are TRBV4-2 and TRBJ2-5; D is perhaps TRBD2 (7 bases). The CDR3 is 18 amino acids. Germline V gene data show CDR1 as LGHNA and CDR2 as YNFKEQ. Trimming took 0 bases from V and 0 from J, leaving 17 bases between them. The CDR3 DNA reads TGTGCCAGCAGCCAAGACCTTAGGGGGGGTAGCAACCAAGAGACCCAGTACTTC. Residues: CASSQDLRGGSNQETQYF.

V usage is TRBV6-5 and J usage is TRBJ2-1; D is unresolved. Germline lookup yields CDR1 MNHEY and CDR2 SVGAGI. The CDR3 loop spans 12 amino acids. V dropped 9 bases and J dropped 7 bases, with 13 bases sitting between them. The CDR3 bases are TGTGCCAGTTCCAGAAGAGGTAATGAGCAGTTCTTC. It translates to CASSRRGNEQFF.

V usage is TRBV4-2 and J usage is TRBJ2-2, with 12 bases fitting TRBD2. The V and J ends lost 5 bases and 6 bases, in that order; junction bases with no gene match: 7. The CDR3 is made up of 16 amino acids. Looked up from germline, CDR1 is LGHNA and CDR2 is YNFKEQ. The CDR3 protein is CASSSRTSGTAGELFF. The CDR3 nucleotides read TGTGCCAGCAGCTCCCGGACTAGCGGGACGGCCGGGGAGCTGTTTTTT.

This clone occurred a few times. The V call is TRBV5-1, the J call TRBJ2-3; D unresolved. Germline-derived CDR1 and CDR2 are SGHRS and YFSETQ. The CDR3 contains 14 residues. The V gene lost 0 bases and the J gene lost 0 bases, with 5 bases spanning the gap. CDR3: CASSLVLSTDTQYF. The CDR3 bases are TGCGCCAGCAGCTTGGTTCTCAGCACAGATACGCAGTATTTT.

This rearrangement joins TRBV6-5 to TRBJ2-7, with 7 bases fitting TRBD2. After removal of 9 bases from V and 6 bases from J, the junction contained 5 bases not matched to a gene. Germline V gene data show CDR1 as MNHEY and CDR2 as SVGAGI. The CDR3 consists of 11 residues. The CDR3 sequence is CASEAGVEQYF. DNA of the CDR3: TGTGCCAGTGAGGCGGGAGTCGAGCAGTACTTC.

The chain employs TRBV12-3 or TRBV12-4 and TRBJ2-1; D gene unclear. V dropped 7 bases and J dropped 4 bases, with 5 bases sitting between them. CDR3 length: 11 residues. The CDR3 DNA sequence: TGTGCCAGCACCCGGTACAATGAGCAGTTCTTC. Residues: CASTRYNEQFF.

The CDR3 sequence is CASSPLAETDLEQYF. CDR3 in DNA: TGTGCCAGCAGTCCCCTAGCGGAAACCGATCTGGAGCAGTACTTC. V usage is TRBV28 and J usage is TRBJ2-7; 7 bases agree with TRBD2. V trimming: 5 bases; J trimming: 7 bases; junction bases outside the gene matches: 14. The CDR3 loop spans 15 amino acids. Germline-derived CDR1 and CDR2 are MDHEN and SYDVKM.

The chain has TRBV7-2 and TRBJ1-2; the D gene is possibly TRBD1 (5 bases). V was pared by 4 bases and J by 4 bases, with 16 bases between. The CDR3 loop spans 15 amino acids. Per the germline V gene, CDR1 is SGHTA and CDR2 is FQGNSA. The CDR3 coding sequence is TGTGCCAGCAGCTATGGCAGGGCAGGAACCTATGGCTACACCTTC. Residues: CASSYGRAGTYGYTF.

Turning to this clone: The junction and the germline gene differ at one end; a read error may be behind it. CDR3 DNA: TGTACCAGCAGAGTAGGAGGATATGGCTACACCTTC. Protein: CTSRVGGYGYTF. The chain employs TRBV6-5 and TRBJ1-2, with unresolved D. Germline values: CDR1 MNHEY, CDR2 SVGAGI. The CDR3 consists of 12 residues.

The gene calls are TRBV6-5 and TRBJ1-4; TRBD1 agrees at 10 bases. The CDR3 totals 15 residues. V shed 2 bases, J shed 8 bases, and the junction held 5 bases outside the gene matches. Germline CDR1 reads MNHEY; CDR2 reads SVGAGI. The CDR3 bases are TGTGCCAGCAGTTACGGGACAGGGGTCTACGAAAAACTGTTTTTT. Its translation: CASSYGTGVYEKLFF.

J is TRBJ2-5 and V is TRBV5-4; the D is unclear. This CDR3 has 13 residues. In germline, CDR1 is SGHNT, CDR2 YYREEE (reference sequence). The V end lost 3 bases, the J end lost 2 bases, and 8 bases lay between the germline ends. CDR3 sequence: CASSSPPQETQYF. Here the CDR3 DNA reads TGTGCCAGCAGCTCCCCCCCGCAAGAGACCCAGTACTTC.

In this sample, this clone turned up a few times. The chain couples TRBV19 to TRBJ1-3, with D possibly matching TRBD1 (5 bases). V was trimmed by 7 bases and J by 0 bases, leaving 16 bases between them. Germline lookup yields CDR1 LNHDA and CDR2 SQIVND (reference sequence). CDR3 length: 16 residues. The CDR3 here is CASKMQGTYSGNTIYF. As DNA, the CDR3 is TGTGCCAGTAAAATGCAGGGAACCTACTCTGGAAACACCATATATTTT.

The rearrangement links TRBV9 to TRBJ1-3, with D perhaps matching TRBD1 (6 bases). Between the trimmed V and J ends, which lost 4 bases and 1 base, there was a span of 21 bases. This CDR3 spans 18 amino acids. Per the germline V gene, CDR1 is SGDLS and CDR2 is YYNGEE. The CDR3 sequence: CASSSKQGDPLSGNTIYF. CDR3 DNA sequence: TGTGCCAGCAGCTCCAAACAGGGCGATCCGCTTTCTGGAAACACCATATATTTT.

The sample holds a few counts of this clone. The chain recombines TRBV18 with TRBJ2-4; D may be TRBD1 (7 bases). The V gene lost 3 bases and the J gene lost 0 bases, with 18 bases spanning the gap. The V gene's germline CDR1 is KGHSH and CDR2 LQKENI. The CDR3 covers 18 residues. CDR3 sequence reads: CASSPQEGAQLAKNIQYF. The CDR3 DNA sequence: TGTGCCAGCTCACCTCAGGAGGGGGCACAACTAGCCAAAAACATTCAGTACTTC. Together with reference TRBV18 and TRBJ2-4, the CDR3 gives the full variable domain: NAGVMQNPRHLVRRRGQEARLRCSPMKGHSHVYWYRQLPEEGLKFMVYLQKENIIDESGMPKERFSAEFPKEGPSILRIQQVVRGDSAAYFCASSPQEGAQLAKNIQYFGAGTRLSVL.

This clone was observed a few times. The chain carries TRBV12-3 or TRBV12-4 and TRBJ1-4, with D unclear. V was clipped by 6 bases and J by 8 bases, with 7 bases between them. This CDR3 is built from 11 residues. The CDR3 region is CASSFLEKLFF. The CDR3 bases are TGTGCCAGCAGCTTTCTCGAAAAACTGTTTTTT.

This clone was observed a single time. The chain joins TRBV7-3 to TRBJ1-5; D call uncertain. With 2 bases removed from V and 5 bases from J, the gap between germline ends came to 16 bases. CDR1 and CDR2 (germline): SGHTA, FQGTGA. CDR3 length: 16 residues. The DNA for the CDR3 is TGTGCCAGCAGCTTATTGGCAGGCAAATCTCATCAGCCCCAGCATTTT. Its translation: CASSLLAGKSHQPQHF.

The rearrangement links TRBV7-2 to TRBJ1-5; D possibly corresponds to TRBD1 (5 bases). The V gene lost 1 base and the J gene lost 0 bases, with 10 bases spanning the gap. The CDR3 contains 16 residues. Per the germline V gene, CDR1 is SGHTA and CDR2 is FQGNSA. Written as DNA, the CDR3 is TGTGCCAGCAGCTTAGGGGGCAGGCGTAGCAATCAGCCCCAGCATTTT. Translation: CASSLGGRRSNQPQHF.